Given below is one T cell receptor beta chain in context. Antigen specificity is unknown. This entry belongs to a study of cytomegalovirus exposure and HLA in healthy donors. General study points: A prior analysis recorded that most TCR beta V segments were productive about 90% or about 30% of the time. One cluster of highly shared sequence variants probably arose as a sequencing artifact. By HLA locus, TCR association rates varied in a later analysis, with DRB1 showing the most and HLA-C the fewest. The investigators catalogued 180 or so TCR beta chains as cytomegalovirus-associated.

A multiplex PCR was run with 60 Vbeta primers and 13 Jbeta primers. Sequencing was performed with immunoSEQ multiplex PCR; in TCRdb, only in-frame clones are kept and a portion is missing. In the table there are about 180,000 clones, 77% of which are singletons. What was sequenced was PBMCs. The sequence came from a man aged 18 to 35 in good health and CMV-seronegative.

CDR3 sequence reads: CASSLGQGGKQTQYF. The CDR3 bases are TGTGCCAGCTCCCTTGGACAGGGTGGGAAACAGACCCAGTACTTC. V and J are TRBV18 and TRBJ2-5; 8 bases agree with TRBD1. The CDR3 covers 15 residues. The junction had 12 bases not matched to a gene; V was cut back by 6 bases and J by 6 bases. Germline assignment: CDR1 KGHSH and CDR2 LQKENI. The whole variable domain, filled in from reference TRBV18 and TRBJ2-5, reads NAGVMQNPRHLVRRRGQEARLRCSPMKGHSHVYWYRQLPEEGLKFMVYLQKENIIDESGMPKERFSAEFPKEGPSILRIQQVVRGDSAAYFCASSLGQGGKQTQYFGPGTRLLVL.